This TCR beta chain was captured by sequencing in a study of CD8 T cells in ankylosing spondylitis. Germline assignment: CDR1 SGHRS and CDR2 YFSETQ. The ends were cut back, 0 bases at V and 4 bases at J, with 19 bases in the middle. This CDR3 has 17 amino acids. TCRdb re-derived calls from the 5' RACE reads in MiXCR, one entry per CDR3 protein. Of about 360,000 distinct CDR3 sequences in the sample, about 20% were seen once. The rearrangement uses TRBV5-1 and TRBJ1-1; D gene uncertain. The TCR comes from a male donor with ankylosing spondylitis or in good health (not recorded which). Source material: blood, either unsorted or a sorted T cell fraction (not recorded which). This chain's CDR3 is CASSLVRSAGGGTEAFF. The CDR3, as DNA: TGCGCCAGCAGCTTGGTCCGGTCAGCCGGCGGCGGCACTGAAGCTTTCTTT.